This TCR beta chain derives from a study of OX40 agonist ivuxolimab in advanced cancers. Study as a whole: Averaging 60 years in age, with a range of roughly 23 to 85, the cohort was more than 75% male. Study conclusions and caveats: Near-lowest levels of clonal expansion characterized partial responders at 0.1-3.0 mg/kg.

V was trimmed by 5 bases and J by 6 bases, leaving 10 bases between them. The germline gives CDR1 SNHLY, CDR2 FYNNEI. The CDR3 is 13 amino acids. A remark on this clone: The antigen is unknown.

Profiled with immunoSEQ multiplex PCR; TCRdb holds only in-frame clones, not every one. This sample has around 64,000 clones; approximately 90% occur once, and the top ten carry around 0.79%. The source is an adult with an advanced solid tumor such as melanoma, head and neck, liver or kidney cancer. This sample comprised CD4+ or CD8+ T cells sorted from blood, obtained in a trial of the OX40 agonist ivuxolimab. The chain recombines TRBV2 with TRBJ2-2, with D hard to call. CDR3 amino acids: CASSWSEAGELFF. As DNA, the CDR3 is TGTGCCAGCAGTTGGAGCGAGGCCGGGGAGCTGTTTTTT.